This paragraph reports one T cell receptor beta chain. A read error may be the cause here, since a much bigger clone is one base away. The source of the sample is a study of Graves' ophthalmopathy and Graves' hyperthyroidism. On the study more broadly: No treatment had been given when peripheral blood was collected at initial diagnosis.

RNA transcripts were the source from which TCR beta CDR3 regions were amplified. Following a first-round RT-PCR that used HTBI primers, a second-round multiplex PCR was carried out. TCRdb independently ran MiXCR on the multiplex PCR reads; one entry per CDR3 protein. Of approximately 460,000 distinct CDR3 sequences in the sample, around 14% were seen once. Deletions cut 0 bases from V and 6 bases from J, with 12 bases between. This CDR3 spans 14 amino acids. Ophthalmopathy cases showed moderate-to-severe activity, scoring CAS ≥3 and NOSPECS ≥4, with duration under 3 months. Other autoimmune disease, uncontrolled infection, pregnancy and lactation led to exclusion. PBMCs were isolated from an approximately 10 ml sample of fresh peripheral blood.

This clonotype was sampled from a woman aged 30 to 39 with Graves' ophthalmopathy. The material sequenced was blood. The V gene is TRBV12-3 or TRBV12-4, the J gene TRBJ2-7; D may be TRBD1 (5 bases). The CDR3 spells CASSLAVQGGEQYF. CDR3 in DNA: TGTGCCAGCAGTTTAGCAGTTCAGGGCGGCGAGCAGTACTTC.